The 15 T cell receptor beta chains listed next were all sequenced from one sample in a study of T cells after yellow fever vaccination. Using its own MiXCR run on the 5' RACE reads, TCRdb lists one record per CDR3 protein. Seen here are roughly 250,000 distinct CDR3 sequences, roughly 13% observed once, and the top ten hold about 0.51%. Sequences were derived from CD4+ T cells sorted from PBMCs, sampled 45 days after the yellow fever booster vaccination. The receptors stem from a man aged 30 to 45 who received the YFV17D yellow fever vaccine.

V is TRBV5-1 and J is TRBJ2-1, with D perhaps TRBD1 or TRBD2 (7 bases each). Germline-derived CDR1 and CDR2 are SGHRS and YFSETQ. The CDR3 totals 18 residues. The V end lost 3 bases, the J end lost 1 base, and 20 bases lay between the germline ends. The CDR3 reads CASSSGQSSGYSYNEQFF. The CDR3 nucleotides read TGCGCCAGCAGCTCGGGACAGTCTAGCGGCTATTCCTACAATGAGCAGTTCTTC. The full variable domain, its missing parts supplied by reference TRBV5-1 and TRBJ2-1, is KAGVTQTPRYLIKTRGQQVTLSCSPISGHRSVSWYQQTPGQGLQFLFEYFSETQRNKGNFPGRFSGRQFSNSRSEMNVSTLELGDSALYLCASSSGQSSGYSYNEQFFGPGTRLTVL.

This clonotype was counted only a few times. The chain employs TRBV24-1 and TRBJ2-2, with D possibly matching TRBD1 (5 bases). Trimming shortened V by 4 bases and J by 4 bases, and 12 bases separated the two germline ends. CDR3 length: 15 residues. Germline V lookup: CDR1 KGHDR, CDR2 SFDVKD. The CDR3 coding sequence is TGTGCCACCAGTGACCCAGGCAGGGCCACCGGGGAGCTGTTTTTT. Amino acid sequence: CATSDPGRATGELFF.

In this sample, this clonotype turned up a few times. This chain uses TRBV6-1 with TRBJ2-3, with a weak D call TRBD1 (8 bases). This CDR3 contains 16 residues. Per the germline V gene, CDR1 is MNHNS and CDR2 is SASEGT. V lost 3 bases and J lost 0, with 13 bases in between. The CDR3 DNA follows: TGTGCCAGCAGTGACAGGGGGCGGGGGAGCACAGATACGCAGTATTTT. It yields the protein CASSDRGRGSTDTQYF.

The rearrangement joins TRBV5-1 to TRBJ2-1; 10 bases map to TRBD2. V dropped 5 bases and J dropped 6; count of bases not matched to a gene: 11. CDR3 length: 16 residues. From germline, CDR1 is SGHRS and CDR2 YFSETQ. The CDR3 region has the DNA TGCGCCAGCAGACTCTATCTAGCGGGAGTGGGCAATGAGCAGTTCTTC. The encoded protein is CASRLYLAGVGNEQFF.

The chain couples TRBV28 to TRBJ2-7, with 8 nucleotides matching TRBD1. Germline V gene sequence: CDR1 MDHEN, CDR2 SYDVKM. V dropped 9 bases and J dropped 4; count of bases not matched to a gene: 11. This CDR3 is 14 amino acids long. CDR3 coding DNA: TGTGCCAGTTTTCCAGGGGGCAATTCTTACGAGCAGTACTTC. It yields the protein CASFPGGNSYEQYF.

This clonotype was counted only a few times. The rearrangement joins TRBV5-1 to TRBJ2-5, with D unresolved. The CDR3 sequence is 15 residues long. Germline V gene sequence: CDR1 SGHRS, CDR2 YFSETQ. Trimming removed 7 bases at V and 3 bases at J, with 19 bases between. The CDR3 sequence: CASHRTQRQEETQYF. CDR3 coding DNA: TGCGCCAGCCACCGCACCCAGCGACAAGAAGAGACCCAGTACTTC. Full variable domain (remainder filled in from reference TRBV5-1 and TRBJ2-5): KAGVTQTPRYLIKTRGQQVTLSCSPISGHRSVSWYQQTPGQGLQFLFEYFSETQRNKGNFPGRFSGRQFSNSRSEMNVSTLELGDSALYLCASHRTQRQEETQYFGPGTRLLVL.

This sequence joins TRBV20-1 and TRBJ2-7, with D tentatively TRBD2 (5 bases). Germline values: CDR1 DFQATT, CDR2 SNEGSKA (reference sequence). The germline V and J ends were trimmed by 2 bases and 6 bases, with 17 bases remaining between them. CDR3 length: 14 residues. The DNA of the CDR3 is TGCAGTGCTAGACACGGAGGAAACAGTGGCGAGCAGTACTTC. Its translation is CSARHGGNSGEQYF.

This clonotype was seen many times. CDR3 in DNA: TGTGCCATCAGTGCGACTAGCGGGGCGACCTCCTACAATGAGCAGTTCTTC. Translating gives CAISATSGATSYNEQFF. The chain couples TRBV10-3 to TRBJ2-1; the match to TRBD2 covers 11 bases. V was clipped by 4 bases and J by 0 bases; unmatched bases: 5. This CDR3 region has 17 residues. CDR1 is ENHRY and CDR2 is SYGVKD in the germline V gene.

The chain combines TRBV7-9 with TRBJ2-7, with D possibly TRBD2 on 5 matching bases. The CDR3 extends over 13 amino acids. V was trimmed by 5 bases and J by 7 bases, leaving 15 bases between them. Per the germline V gene, CDR1 is SEHNR and CDR2 is FQNEAQ (reference sequence). The DNA for the CDR3 is TGTGCCAGCAGCCGATTCCGGGAAAAGGAGCAGTACTTC. This encodes CASSRFREKEQYF.

There are a few counts of this clonotype. The rearrangement uses TRBV5-1 and TRBJ1-1; no reliable D call. The CDR3 loop spans 15 amino acids. In germline, CDR1 is SGHRS, CDR2 YFSETQ. V lost 3 bases to trimming and J lost 7 bases, with 19 bases between them. This CDR3 is CASSSRLGPEGEAFF. CDR3 in DNA: TGCGCCAGCAGCTCCAGACTCGGGCCGGAAGGTGAAGCTTTCTTT.

This clonotype was found a few times. The chain joins TRBV12-3 or TRBV12-4 to TRBJ1-6; the match to TRBD1 covers 7 bases. The CDR3 sequence is 14 residues long. V shed 3 bases and J 12 bases; nucleotides not matched to a gene: 8. In nucleotides, the CDR3 is TGTGCCAGCAGTTTTGGACAGGCCTCAGGACCCCTCCACTTT. Its translation: CASSFGQASGPLHF.

This clonotype appeared a few times. The V call is TRBV20-1, the J call TRBJ2-2, with 12 bases lining up with TRBD2. This CDR3 region has 15 residues. CDR1 is DFQATT, CDR2 SNEGSKA, per germline (reference sequence). The junction had 5 bases not matched to a gene; V was cut back by 5 bases and J by 4 bases. The CDR3 DNA follows: TGCAGTGCTTACGGGACTAGCGGGCCCACCGGGGAGCTGTTTTTT. It codes for CSAYGTSGPTGELFF.

The V call is TRBV6-5, the J call TRBJ2-1, with TRBD2 matching 7 bases. V was pared by 0 bases and J by 1 base, with 6 bases of the junction left unmatched. CDR1 and CDR2 (germline): MNHEY, SVGAGI. The CDR3 is 17 amino acids. The DNA for the CDR3 is TGTGCCAGCAGTTACTCGGTTAGCGGGCTTTCCTACAATGAGCAGTTCTTC. This encodes CASSYSVSGLSYNEQFF.

The rearrangement links TRBV18 to TRBJ2-3; D remains unclear. This CDR3 is 12 amino acids long. Germline assignment: CDR1 KGHSH and CDR2 LQKENI. V lost 4 bases to trimming and J lost 4 bases, with 6 bases between them. The DNA for the CDR3 is TGTGCCAGCTCACGAGGCTCAGATACGCAGTATTTT. Translation: CASSRGSDTQYF. The full variable domain, in which reference TRBV18 and TRBJ2-3 provide the parts outside the CDR3, is NAGVMQNPRHLVRRRGQEARLRCSPMKGHSHVYWYRQLPEEGLKFMVYLQKENIIDESGMPKERFSAEFPKEGPSILRIQQVVRGDSAAYFCASSRGSDTQYFGPGTRLTVL.

V is TRBV7-9 and J is TRBJ1-1, with D uncertain. Trimming stripped 3 bases from V and 1 base from J, with 6 bases between. Germline assignment: CDR1 SEHNR and CDR2 FQNEAQ (reference sequence). CDR3 length: 13 residues. CDR3 sequence (DNA): TGTGCCAGCAGCTTGAAAGAGAACACTGAAGCTTTCTTT. As protein: CASSLKENTEAFF.